This TCR beta chain comes out of a study of naive and memory T cell subsets. Two oligonucleotides, mixed equimolar, formed the beta constant-region primer covering TRBC1 and TRBC2. An oligonucleotide with the SP2 primer and a 12-nucleotide UMI was ligated to the cDNA 3' end. Using its own MiXCR run on the UMI-ligation and nested PCR reads, TCRdb lists one record per CDR3 protein. The sample has 140,000 to 150,000 distinct CDR3 sequences; around 15% are singletons. This clonotype appeared a single time. Being one base from a much bigger clone, this may be a read error. Alpha and beta libraries were amplified separately from the second PCR onward. The CDR3 has 12 residues. V was clipped by 6 bases and J by 5 bases, with 11 bases between them.

This sequence originates from a human donor in good health. The chain links TRBV12-3 or TRBV12-4 to TRBJ2-7; no clear D gene. The sample taken for sequencing was naive CD4+ T cells from blood. The CDR3 sequence is CASSLQLHEQYF. In DNA form, the CDR3 reads TGTGCCAGCAGCTTACAGCTTCACGAGCAGTACTTC.